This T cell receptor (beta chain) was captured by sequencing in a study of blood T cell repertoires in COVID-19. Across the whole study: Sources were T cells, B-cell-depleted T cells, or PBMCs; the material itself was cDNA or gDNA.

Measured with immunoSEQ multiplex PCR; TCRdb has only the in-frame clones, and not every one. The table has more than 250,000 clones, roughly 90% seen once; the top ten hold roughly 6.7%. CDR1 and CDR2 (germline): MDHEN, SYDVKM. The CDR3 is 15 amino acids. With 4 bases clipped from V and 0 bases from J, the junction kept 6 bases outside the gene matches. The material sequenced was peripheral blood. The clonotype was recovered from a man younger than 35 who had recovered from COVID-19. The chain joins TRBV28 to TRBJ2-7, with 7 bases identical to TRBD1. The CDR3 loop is CASSSAAGGSYEQYF. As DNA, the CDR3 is TGTGCCAGCAGTTCGGCCGCAGGGGGCTCCTACGAGCAGTACTTC.